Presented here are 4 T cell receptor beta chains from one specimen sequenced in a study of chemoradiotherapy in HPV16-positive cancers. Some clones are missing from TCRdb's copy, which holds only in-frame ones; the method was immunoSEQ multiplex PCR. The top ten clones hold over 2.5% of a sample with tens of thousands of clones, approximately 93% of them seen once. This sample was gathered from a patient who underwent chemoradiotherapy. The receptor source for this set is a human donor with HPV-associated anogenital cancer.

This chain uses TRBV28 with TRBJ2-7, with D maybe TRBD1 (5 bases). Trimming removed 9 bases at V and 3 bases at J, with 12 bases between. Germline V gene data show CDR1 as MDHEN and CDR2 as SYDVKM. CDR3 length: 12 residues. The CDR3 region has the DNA TGTGCCAGTACTATTCAGGGCTACGAGCAGTACTTC. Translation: CASTIQGYEQYF. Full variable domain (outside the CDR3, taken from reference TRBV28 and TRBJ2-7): DVKVTQSSRYLVKRTGEKVFLECVQDMDHENMFWYRQDPGLGLRLIYFSYDVKMKEKGDIPEGYSVSREKKERFSLILESASTNQTSMYLCASTIQGYEQYFGPGTRLTVT.

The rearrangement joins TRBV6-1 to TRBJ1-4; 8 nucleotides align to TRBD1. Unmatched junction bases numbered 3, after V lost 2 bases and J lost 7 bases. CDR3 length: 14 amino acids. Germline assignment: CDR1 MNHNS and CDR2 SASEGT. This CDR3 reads CASSEQGAGEKLFF. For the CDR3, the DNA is TGTGCCAGCAGTGAACAGGGGGCGGGTGAAAAACTGTTTTTT.

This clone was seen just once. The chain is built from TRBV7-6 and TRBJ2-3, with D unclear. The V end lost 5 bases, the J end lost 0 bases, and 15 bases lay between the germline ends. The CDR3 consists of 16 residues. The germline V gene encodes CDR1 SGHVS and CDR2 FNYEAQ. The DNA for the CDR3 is TGTGCCAGCAGCCACGGAGTGAGACCTAGCACAGATACGCAGTATTTT. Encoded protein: CASSHGVRPSTDTQYF.

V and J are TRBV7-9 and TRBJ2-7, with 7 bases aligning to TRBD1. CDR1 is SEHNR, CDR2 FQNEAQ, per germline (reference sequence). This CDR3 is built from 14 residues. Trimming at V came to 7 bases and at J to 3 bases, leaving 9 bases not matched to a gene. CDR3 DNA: TGTGCCAGCACCCCGACAGGGAATTTCTACGAGCAGTACTTC. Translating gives CASTPTGNFYEQYF.